This T cell receptor beta chain derives from a study of blood T cell repertoires in COVID-19. Study-level information: PBMCs, B-cell-depleted T cells, or T cells provided the cDNA or gDNA that made up the material.

In the original workflow: The authors estimated nucleated cell counts from reference gene primer amplification. Profiling relied on immunoSEQ multiplex PCR, and the TCRdb table lists in-frame clones only, not all of them. V, J and clone size derive from that table, while D and trimming were established from the DNA sequence. The table has about 160,000 clones, around 81% seen once. The germline gives CDR1 MDHEN, CDR2 SYDVKM. V dropped 8 bases and J dropped 1; count of bases not matched to a gene: 12. This CDR3 comprises 17 residues. The TCR originated in a man aged 55 to 70 with active or convalescent COVID-19. The gene calls are TRBV28 and TRBJ1-2, with TRBD1 matching 11 bases. Material for sequencing was peripheral blood. As DNA, the CDR3 is TGTGCCAGCTCAAACTCGGGACAGGGGGTCGGTAACTATGGCTACACCTTC. Its translation is CASSNSGQGVGNYGYTF.